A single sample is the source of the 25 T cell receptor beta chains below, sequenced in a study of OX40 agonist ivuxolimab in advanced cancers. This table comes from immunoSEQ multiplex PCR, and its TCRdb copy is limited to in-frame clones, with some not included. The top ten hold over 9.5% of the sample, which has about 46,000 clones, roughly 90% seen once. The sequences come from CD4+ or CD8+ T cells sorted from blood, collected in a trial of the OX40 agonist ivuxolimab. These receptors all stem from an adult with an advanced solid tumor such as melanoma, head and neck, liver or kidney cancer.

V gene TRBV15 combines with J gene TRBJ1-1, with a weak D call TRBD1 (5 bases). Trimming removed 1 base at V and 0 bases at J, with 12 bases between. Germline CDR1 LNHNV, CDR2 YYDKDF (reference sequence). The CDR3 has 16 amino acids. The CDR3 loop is CATSRVSGNLNTEAFF. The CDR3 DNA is TGTGCCACCAGCAGAGTTTCAGGGAATTTGAACACTGAAGCTTTCTTT.

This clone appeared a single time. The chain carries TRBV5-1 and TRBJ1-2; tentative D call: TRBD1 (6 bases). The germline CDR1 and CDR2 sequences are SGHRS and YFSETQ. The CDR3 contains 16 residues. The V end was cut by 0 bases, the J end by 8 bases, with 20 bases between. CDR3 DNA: TGCGCCAGCAGCTTGGATTGGGGGGGCGGAGGAATCGGCTACACCTTC. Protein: CASSLDWGGGGIGYTF.

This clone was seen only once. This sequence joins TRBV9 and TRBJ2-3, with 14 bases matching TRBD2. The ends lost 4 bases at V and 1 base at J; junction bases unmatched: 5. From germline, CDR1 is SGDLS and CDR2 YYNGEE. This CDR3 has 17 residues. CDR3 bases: TGTGCCAGCAGCCCAAGGGGACTAGCGGGAGGCACAGATACGCAGTATTTT. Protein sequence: CASSPRGLAGGTDTQYF.

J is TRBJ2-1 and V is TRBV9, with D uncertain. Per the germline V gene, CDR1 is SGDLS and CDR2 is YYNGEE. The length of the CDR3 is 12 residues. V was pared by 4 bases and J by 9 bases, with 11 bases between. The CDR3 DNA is TGTGCCAGCAGCCTCAATGGGATTGAGCAGTTCTTC. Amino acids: CASSLNGIEQFF.

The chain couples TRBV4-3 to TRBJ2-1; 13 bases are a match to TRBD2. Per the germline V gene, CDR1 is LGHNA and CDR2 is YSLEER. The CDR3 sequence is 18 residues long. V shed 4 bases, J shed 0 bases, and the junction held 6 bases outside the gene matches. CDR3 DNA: TGCGCCAGCAGCCTTCGACTAGCGGGGGGCAACTCCTACAATGAGCAGTTCTTC. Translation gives CASSLRLAGGNSYNEQFF.

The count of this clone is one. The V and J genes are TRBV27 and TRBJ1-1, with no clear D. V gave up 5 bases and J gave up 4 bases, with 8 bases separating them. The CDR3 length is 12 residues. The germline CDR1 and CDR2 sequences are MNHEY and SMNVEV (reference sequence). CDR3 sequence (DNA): TGTGCCAGCAGTCCCCCCGGCACTGAAGCTTTCTTT. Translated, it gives CASSPPGTEAFF.

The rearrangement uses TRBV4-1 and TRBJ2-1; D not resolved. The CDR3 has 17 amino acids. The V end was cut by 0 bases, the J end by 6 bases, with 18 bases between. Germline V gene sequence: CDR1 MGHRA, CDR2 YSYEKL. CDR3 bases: TGCGCCAGCAGCCAAGATCGAATGCAAACGGGCTTCAATGAGCAGTTCTTC. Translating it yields CASSQDRMQTGFNEQFF.

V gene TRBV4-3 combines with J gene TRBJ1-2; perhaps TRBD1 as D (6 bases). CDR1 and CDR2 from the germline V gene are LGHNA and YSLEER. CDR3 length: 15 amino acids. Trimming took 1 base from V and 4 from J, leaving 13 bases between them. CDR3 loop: CASSQARGQIYGYTF. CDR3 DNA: TGCGCCAGCAGCCAAGCGAGAGGACAGATCTATGGCTACACCTTC.

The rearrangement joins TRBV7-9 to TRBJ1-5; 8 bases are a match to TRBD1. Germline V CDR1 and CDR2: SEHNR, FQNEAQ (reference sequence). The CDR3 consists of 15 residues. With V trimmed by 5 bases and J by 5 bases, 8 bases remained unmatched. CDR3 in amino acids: CASSNYRGSHQPQHF. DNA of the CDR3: TGTGCCAGCAGCAACTACAGGGGGTCGCATCAGCCCCAGCATTTT.

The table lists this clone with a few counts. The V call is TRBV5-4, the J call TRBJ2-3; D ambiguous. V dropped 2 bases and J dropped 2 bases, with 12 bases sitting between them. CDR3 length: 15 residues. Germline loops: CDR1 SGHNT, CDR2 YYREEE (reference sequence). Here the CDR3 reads CASSFYGSPTDTQYF. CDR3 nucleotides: TGTGCCAGCAGCTTCTACGGCTCCCCCACAGATACGCAGTATTTT.

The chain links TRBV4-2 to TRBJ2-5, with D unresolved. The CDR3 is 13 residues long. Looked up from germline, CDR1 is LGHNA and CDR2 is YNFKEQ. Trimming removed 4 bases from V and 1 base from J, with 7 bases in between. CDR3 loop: CASSPRPQETQYF. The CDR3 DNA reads TGTGCCAGCAGCCCGAGACCCCAAGAGACCCAGTACTTC.

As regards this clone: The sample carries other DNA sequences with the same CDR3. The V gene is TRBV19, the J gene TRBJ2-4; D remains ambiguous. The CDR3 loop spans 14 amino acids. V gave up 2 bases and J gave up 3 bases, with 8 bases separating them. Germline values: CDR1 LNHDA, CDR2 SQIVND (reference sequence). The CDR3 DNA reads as TGTGCCAGTAGTATATGGGATGGCAAAAACATTCAGTACTTC. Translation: CASSIWDGKNIQYF.

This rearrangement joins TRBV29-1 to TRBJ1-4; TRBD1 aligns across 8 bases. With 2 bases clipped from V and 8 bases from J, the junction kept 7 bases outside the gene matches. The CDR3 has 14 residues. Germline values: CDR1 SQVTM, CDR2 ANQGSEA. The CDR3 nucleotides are TGCAGCGTTGAAAGCAGGGGGCTCGGGGAAAAACTGTTTTTT. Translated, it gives CSVESRGLGEKLFF.

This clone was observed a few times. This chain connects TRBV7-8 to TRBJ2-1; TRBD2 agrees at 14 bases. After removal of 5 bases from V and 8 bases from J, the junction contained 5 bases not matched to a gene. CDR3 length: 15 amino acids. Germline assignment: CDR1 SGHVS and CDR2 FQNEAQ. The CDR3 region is CASSPGLAGVHEQFF. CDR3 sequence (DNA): TGTGCCAGCAGCCCGGGACTAGCGGGAGTTCATGAGCAGTTCTTC.

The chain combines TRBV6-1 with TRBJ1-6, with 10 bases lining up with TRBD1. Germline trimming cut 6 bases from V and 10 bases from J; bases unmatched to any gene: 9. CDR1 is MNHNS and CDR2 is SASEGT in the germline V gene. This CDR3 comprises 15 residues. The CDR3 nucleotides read TGTGCCAGCAGGGACCTGACAGGGGGCGGATCACCCCTCCACTTT. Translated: CASRDLTGGGSPLHF.

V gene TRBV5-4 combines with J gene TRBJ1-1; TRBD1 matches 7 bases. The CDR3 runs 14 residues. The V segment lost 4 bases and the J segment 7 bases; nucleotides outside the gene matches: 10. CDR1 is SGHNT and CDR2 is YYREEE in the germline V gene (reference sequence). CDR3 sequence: CASSEGEGAIEAFF. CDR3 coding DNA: TGTGCCAGCAGCGAGGGGGAGGGGGCTATTGAAGCTTTCTTT.

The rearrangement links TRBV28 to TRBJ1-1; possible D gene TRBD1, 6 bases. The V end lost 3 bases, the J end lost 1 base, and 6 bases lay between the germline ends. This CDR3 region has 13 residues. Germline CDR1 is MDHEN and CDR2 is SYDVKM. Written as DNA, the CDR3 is TGTGCCAGCAGTTTGACAGGGAACACTGAAGCTTTCTTT. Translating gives CASSLTGNTEAFF.

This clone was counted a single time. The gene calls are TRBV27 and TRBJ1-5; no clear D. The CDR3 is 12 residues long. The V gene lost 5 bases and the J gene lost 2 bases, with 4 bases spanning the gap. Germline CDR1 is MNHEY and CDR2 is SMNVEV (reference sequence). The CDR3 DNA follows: TGTGCCAGCAGTCCAGGCAATCAGCCCCAGCATTTT. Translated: CASSPGNQPQHF.

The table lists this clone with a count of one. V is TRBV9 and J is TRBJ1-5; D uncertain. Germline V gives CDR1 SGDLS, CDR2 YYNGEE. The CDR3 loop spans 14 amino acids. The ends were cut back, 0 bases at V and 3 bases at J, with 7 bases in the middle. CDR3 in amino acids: CASSVGDNNQPQHF. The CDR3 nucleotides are TGTGCCAGCAGCGTAGGGGATAACAATCAGCCCCAGCATTTT. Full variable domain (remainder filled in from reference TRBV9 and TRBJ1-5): DSGVTQTPKHLITATGQRVTLRCSPRSGDLSVYWYQQSLDQGLQFLIQYYNGEERAKGNILERFSAQQFPDLHSELNLSSLELGDSALYFCASSVGDNNQPQHFGDGTRLSIL.

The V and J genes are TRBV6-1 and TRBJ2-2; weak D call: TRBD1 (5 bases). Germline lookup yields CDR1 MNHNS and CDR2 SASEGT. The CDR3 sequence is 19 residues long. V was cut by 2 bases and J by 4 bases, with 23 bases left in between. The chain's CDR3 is CASSENRGGPRPVTGELFF. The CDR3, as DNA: TGTGCCAGCAGTGAAAATAGGGGTGGACCCCGACCAGTCACCGGGGAGCTGTTTTTT.

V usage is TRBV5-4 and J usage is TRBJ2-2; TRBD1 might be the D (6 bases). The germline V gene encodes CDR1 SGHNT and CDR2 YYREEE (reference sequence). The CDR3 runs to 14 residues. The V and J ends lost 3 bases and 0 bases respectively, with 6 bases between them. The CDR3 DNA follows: TGTGCCAGCAGCTGGACAGCGAACACCGGGGAGCTGTTTTTT. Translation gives CASSWTANTGELFF. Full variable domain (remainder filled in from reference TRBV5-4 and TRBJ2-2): ETGVTQSPTHLIKTRGQQVTLRCSSQSGHNTVSWYQQALGQGPQFIFQYYREEENGRGNFPPRFSGLQFPNYSSELNVNALELDDSALYLCASSWTANTGELFFGEGSRLTVL.

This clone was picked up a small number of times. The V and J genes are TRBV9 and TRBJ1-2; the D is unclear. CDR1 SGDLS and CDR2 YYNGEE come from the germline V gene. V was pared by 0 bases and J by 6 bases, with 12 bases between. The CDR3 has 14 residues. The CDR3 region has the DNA TGTGCCAGCAGCGTAGCGTCGGGTTCGGATGGCTACACCTTC. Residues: CASSVASGSDGYTF.

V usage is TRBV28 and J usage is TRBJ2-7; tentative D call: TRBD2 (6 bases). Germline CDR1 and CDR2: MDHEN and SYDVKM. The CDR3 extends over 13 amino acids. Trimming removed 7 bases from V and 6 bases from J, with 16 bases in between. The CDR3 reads CASTQAAGTEQYF. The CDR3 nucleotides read TGTGCCAGCACCCAGGCGGCGGGGACCGAGCAGTACTTC.

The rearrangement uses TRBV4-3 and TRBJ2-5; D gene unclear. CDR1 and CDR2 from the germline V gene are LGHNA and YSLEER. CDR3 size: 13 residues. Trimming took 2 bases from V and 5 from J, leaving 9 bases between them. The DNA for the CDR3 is TGCGCCAGCAGCCAATTAGCAAGTGAGACCCAGTACTTC. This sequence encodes CASSQLASETQYF.

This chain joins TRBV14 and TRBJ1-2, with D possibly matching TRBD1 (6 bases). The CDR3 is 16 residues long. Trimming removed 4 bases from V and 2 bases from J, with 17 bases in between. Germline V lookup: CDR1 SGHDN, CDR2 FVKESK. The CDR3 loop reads CASSLSRGQANYGYTF. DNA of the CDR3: TGTGCCAGCAGCCTATCTCGGGGACAAGCCAACTATGGCTACACCTTC.